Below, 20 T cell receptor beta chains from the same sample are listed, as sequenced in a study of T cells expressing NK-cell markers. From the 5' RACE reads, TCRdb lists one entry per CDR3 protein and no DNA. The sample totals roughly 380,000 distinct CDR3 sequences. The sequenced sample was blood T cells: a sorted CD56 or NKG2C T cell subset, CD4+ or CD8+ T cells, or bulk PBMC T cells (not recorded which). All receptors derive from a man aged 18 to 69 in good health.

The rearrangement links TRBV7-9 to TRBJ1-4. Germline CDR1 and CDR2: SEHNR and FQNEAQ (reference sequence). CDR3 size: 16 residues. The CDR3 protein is CASSLRQTTTNEKLFF.

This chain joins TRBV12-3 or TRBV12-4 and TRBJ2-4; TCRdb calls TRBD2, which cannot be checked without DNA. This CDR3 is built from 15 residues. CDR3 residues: CASSFRAPGENIQYF.

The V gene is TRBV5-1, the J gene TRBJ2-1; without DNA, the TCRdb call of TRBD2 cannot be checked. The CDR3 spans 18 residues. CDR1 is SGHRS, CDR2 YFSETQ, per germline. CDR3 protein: CASSLITPASGGPNEQFF.

The CDR3 spells CAATRGANVLTF. This chain joins TRBV6-1 and TRBJ2-6. The CDR3 contains 12 residues. Germline loops: CDR1 MNHNS, CDR2 SASEGT.

The CDR3 region is CASSYSPAQVTEAFF. The chain combines TRBV6-5 with TRBJ1-1. The germline CDR1 and CDR2 sequences are MNHEY and SVGAGI. The CDR3 contains 15 residues.

CDR3 region: CASSAARDRFVYEQYF. The chain has TRBV6-1 and TRBJ2-7; there is no DNA to check the TCRdb D call of TRBD1. Germline V gene lookup returns CDR1 MNHNS and CDR2 SASEGT. This CDR3 has 16 amino acids.

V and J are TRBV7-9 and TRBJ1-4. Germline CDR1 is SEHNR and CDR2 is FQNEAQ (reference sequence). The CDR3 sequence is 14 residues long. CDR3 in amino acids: CASSLHTDNEKLFF. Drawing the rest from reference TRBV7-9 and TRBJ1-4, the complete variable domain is DTGVSQNPRHKITKRGQNVTFRCDPISEHNRLYWYRQTLGQGPEFLTYFQNEAQLEKSRLLSDRFSAERPKGSFSTLEIQRTEQGDSAMYLCASSLHTDNEKLFFGSGTQLSVL.

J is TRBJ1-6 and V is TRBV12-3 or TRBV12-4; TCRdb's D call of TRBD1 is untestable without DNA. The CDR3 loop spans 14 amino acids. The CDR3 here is CASTERALNSPLHF.

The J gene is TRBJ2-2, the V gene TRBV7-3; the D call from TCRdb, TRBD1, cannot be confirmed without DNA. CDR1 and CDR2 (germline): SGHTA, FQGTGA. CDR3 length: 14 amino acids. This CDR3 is CASSSGVGGGELFF.

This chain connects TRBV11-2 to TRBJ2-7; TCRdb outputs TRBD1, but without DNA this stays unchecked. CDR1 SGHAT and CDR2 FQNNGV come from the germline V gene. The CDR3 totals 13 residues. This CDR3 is CASSSSRVYEQYF.

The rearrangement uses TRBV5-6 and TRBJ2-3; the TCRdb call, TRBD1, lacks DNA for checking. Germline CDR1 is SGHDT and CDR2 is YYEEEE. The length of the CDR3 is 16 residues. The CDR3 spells CASRQGTGLSTDTQYF.

The CDR3 sequence: CASSQEPAMGSYEQYF. The chain recombines TRBV14 with TRBJ2-7. Germline V lookup: CDR1 SGHDN, CDR2 FVKESK. The CDR3 runs to 16 residues. Together with reference TRBV14 and TRBJ2-7, the CDR3 gives the full variable domain: EAGVTQFPSHSVIEKGQTVTLRCDPISGHDNLYWYRRVMGKEIKFLLHFVKESKQDESGMPNNRFLAERTGGTYSTLKVQPAELEDSGVYFCASSQEPAMGSYEQYFGPGTRLTVT.

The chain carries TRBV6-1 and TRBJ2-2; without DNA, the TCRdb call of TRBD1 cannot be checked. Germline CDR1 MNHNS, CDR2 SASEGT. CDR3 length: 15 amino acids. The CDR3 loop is CASSVRQGEGGELFF.

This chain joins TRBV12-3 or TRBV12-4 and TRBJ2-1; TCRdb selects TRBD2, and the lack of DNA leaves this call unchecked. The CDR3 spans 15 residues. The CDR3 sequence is CASSYGTSERSEQFF.

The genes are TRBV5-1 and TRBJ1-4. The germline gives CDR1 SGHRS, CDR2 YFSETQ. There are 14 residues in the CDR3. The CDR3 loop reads CASRKEATNEKLFF.

The CDR3 is CATSRETGRDQPQHF. This sequence joins TRBV15 and TRBJ1-5; TCRdb's D call of TRBD1 is untestable without DNA. The germline gives CDR1 LNHNV, CDR2 YYDKDF (reference sequence). The CDR3 is 15 amino acids.

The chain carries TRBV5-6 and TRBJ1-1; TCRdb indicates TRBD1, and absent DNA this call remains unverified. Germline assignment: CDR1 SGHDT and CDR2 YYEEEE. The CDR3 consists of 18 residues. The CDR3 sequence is CASSFLPTLQESHTEAFF.

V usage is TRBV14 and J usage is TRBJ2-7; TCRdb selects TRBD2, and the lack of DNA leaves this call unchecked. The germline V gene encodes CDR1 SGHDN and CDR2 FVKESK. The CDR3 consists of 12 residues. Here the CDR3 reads CASSHRGAVMYF.

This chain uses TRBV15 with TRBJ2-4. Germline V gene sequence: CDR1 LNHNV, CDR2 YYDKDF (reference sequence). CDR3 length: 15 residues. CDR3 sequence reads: CATSRAATAKNIQYF.

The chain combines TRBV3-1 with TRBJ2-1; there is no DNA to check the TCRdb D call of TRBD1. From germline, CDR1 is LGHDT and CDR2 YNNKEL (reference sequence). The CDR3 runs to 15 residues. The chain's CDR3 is CASSRTGTGGVEQFF.